This T cell receptor beta chain was found in a study of T-cell reconstitution after alpha-beta-depleted transplantation in children. Study findings and constraints: After transplant, high TCRbeta diversity at day 60 in some patients arose from surviving recipient T cells and thymic progenitors. The main origin of T-cell counts and diversity one year after transplant was newly produced T cells. Expanded graft clones, several hundred of them, were reportedly the source of alpha-beta T cells about two months after transplant.

The J segment lost 0 bases and the V segment lost 2 bases, leaving 5 bases of the junction unmatched. CDR3 length: 16 residues. CDR1 is SGHRS and CDR2 is YFSETQ in the germline V gene. Unique molecular identifiers featured in how the TCRbeta library was prepared. TCRdb used MiXCR to reprocess the PCR reads, holding one entry per CDR3 protein. The sample lists 84,000 or so distinct CDR3 sequences, 15% to 18% occurring once. In regard to this clonotype: Its antigen is still unknown.

This chain uses TRBV5-1 with TRBJ1-3, with 7 bases identical to TRBD1. The sequenced sample was PBMCs, mostly from graft donor cells, obtained 180 days after TCRalphabeta/CD19-depleted stem cell transplant. The clonotype comes from a male patient aged 2-10 years who had a stem cell transplant for acute lymphoblastic leukemia, so the T cells may come from the graft donor. In nucleotides, the CDR3 is TGCGCCAGCAGCTTAGTTGGACAGGACTCTGGAAACACCATATATTTT. Translation: CASSLVGQDSGNTIYF.